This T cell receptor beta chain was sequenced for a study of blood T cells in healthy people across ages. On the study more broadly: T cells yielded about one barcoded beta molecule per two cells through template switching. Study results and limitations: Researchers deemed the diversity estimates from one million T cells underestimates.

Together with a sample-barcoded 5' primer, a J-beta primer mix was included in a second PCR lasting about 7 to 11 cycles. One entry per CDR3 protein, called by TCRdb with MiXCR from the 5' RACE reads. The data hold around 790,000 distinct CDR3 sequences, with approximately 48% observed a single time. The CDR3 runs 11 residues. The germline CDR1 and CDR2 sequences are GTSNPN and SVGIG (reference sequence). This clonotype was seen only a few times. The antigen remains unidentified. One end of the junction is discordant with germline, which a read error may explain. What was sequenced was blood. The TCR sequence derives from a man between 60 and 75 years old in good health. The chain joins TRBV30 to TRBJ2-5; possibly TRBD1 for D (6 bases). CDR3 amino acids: CAGSVGTQQYF. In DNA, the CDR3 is TGTGCCGGGAGTGTAGGGACACAACAGTACTTC.